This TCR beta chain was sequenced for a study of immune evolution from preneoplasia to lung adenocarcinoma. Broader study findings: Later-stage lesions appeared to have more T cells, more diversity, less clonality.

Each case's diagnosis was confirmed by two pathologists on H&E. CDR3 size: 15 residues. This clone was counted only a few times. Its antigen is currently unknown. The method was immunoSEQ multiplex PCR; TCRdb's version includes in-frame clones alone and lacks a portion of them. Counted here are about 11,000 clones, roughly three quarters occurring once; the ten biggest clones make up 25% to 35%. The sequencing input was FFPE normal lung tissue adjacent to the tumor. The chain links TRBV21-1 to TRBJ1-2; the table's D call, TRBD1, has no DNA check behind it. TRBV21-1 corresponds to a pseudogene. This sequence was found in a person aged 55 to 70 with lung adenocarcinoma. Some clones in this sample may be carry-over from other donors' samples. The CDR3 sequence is CASSKPRHRDYGYTF. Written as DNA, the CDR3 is TGTGCCAGCAGTAAACCTCGCCACAGGGACTATGGCTACACCTTC.